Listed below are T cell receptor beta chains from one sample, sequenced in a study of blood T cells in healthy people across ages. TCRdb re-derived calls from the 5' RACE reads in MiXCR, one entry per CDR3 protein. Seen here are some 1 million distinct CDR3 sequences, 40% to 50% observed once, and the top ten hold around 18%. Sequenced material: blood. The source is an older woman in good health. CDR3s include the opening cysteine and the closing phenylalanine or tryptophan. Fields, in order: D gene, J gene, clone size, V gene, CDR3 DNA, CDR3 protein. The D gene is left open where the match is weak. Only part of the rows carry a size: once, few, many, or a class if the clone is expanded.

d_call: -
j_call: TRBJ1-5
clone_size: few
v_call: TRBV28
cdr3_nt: TGTGCCAGCAGTCTTATCAATAGCAATCAGCCCCAGCATTTT
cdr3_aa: CASSLINSNQPQHF

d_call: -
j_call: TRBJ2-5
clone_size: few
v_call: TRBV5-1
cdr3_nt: TGCGCCAGCAGCTCGACGGCCGGTGCGGAGACCCAGTACTTC
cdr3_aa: CASSSTAGAETQYF

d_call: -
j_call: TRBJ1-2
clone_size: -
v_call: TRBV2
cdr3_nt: TGTGCCAGCAGTGAAGAGGGAATTAACTATGGCTACACCTTC
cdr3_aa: CASSEEGINYGYTF

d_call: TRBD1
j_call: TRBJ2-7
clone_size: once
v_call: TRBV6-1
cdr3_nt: TGTGCCAGCAGTCAGACTCCGGGACAGGGAGGGTCCTACGAGCAGTACTTC
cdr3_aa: CASSQTPGQGGSYEQYF

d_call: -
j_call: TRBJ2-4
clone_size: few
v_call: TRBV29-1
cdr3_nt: TGCAGCGTTGTGGTCTTGGGGATTAGGGACCGCCTAGAAGCCAAAAACATTCAGTACTTC
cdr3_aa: CSVVVLGIRDRLEAKNIQYF

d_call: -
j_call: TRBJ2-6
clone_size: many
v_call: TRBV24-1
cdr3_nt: TGTGCCACCAGTGATTTGGGGGTGGACGGGGCCAACGTCCTGACTTTC
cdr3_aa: CATSDLGVDGANVLTF

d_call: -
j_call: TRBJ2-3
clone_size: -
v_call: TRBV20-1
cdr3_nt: TGCAGTGCCCGCTCCTATACAGATACGCAGTATTTT
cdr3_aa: CSARSYTDTQYF

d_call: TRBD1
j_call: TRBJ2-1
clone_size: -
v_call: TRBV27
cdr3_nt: TGTGCCAGCAGTTTGAACAGGGGGTTCGACAATGAGCAGTTCTTC
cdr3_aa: CASSLNRGFDNEQFF

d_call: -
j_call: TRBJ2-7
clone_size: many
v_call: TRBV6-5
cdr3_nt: TGTGCCAGCAGGCAATCCGGGAATTCCTACGAGCAGTACTTC
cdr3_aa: CASRQSGNSYEQYF

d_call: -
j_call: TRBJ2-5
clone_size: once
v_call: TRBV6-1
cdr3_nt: TGTGCCAGCAGCCGCCCTTGGACAGAAGAGACCCAGTACTTC
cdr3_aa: CASSRPWTEETQYF

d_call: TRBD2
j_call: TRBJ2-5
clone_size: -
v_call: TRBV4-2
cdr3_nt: TGTGCCAGCAGCGCGGGACTAGAGAGTGAGCAGTACTTC
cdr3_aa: CASSAGLESEQYF

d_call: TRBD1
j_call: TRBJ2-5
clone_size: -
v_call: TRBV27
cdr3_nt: TGTGCCAGCGGGGACAGGGGAGAGACCCAGTACTTC
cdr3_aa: CASGDRGETQYF

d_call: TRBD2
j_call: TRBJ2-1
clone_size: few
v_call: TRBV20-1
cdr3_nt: TGCAGTGCTAGCGGTTCGGGACTAGCGAACAACAATGAGCAGTTCTTC
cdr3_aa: CSASGSGLANNNEQFF

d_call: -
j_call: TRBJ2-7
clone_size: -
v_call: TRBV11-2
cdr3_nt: TGTGCCAGCAGTTCAAAGCAGGGTCACTACGAGCAGTACTTC
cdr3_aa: CASSSKQGHYEQYF

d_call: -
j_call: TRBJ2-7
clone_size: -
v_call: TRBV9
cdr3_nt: TGTGCCAGCAGCTCCTCGGGTGGCGAGCAGTACTTC
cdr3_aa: CASSSSGGEQYF

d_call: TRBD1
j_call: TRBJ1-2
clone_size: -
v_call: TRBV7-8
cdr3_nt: TGTGCCAGCAGCTTAAGGTCTATGGGACAGGACTATGGCTACACCTTC
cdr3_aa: CASSLRSMGQDYGYTF

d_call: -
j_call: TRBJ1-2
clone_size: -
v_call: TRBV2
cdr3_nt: TGTGCCACTCCCGCAGGAGCTAACTATGGCTACACCTTC
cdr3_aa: CATPAGANYGYTF

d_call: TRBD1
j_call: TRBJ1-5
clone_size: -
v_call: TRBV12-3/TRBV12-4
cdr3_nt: TGTGCCAGCAGTCGGGACAGGGTTGTCCATCAGCCCCGGTATTTT
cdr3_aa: CASSRDRVVHQPRYF

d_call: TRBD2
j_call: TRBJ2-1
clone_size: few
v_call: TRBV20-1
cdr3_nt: TGCAGTGCTTGTACGCTAGCGGGAGTAGGCAATGAGCAGTTCTTC
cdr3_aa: CSACTLAGVGNEQFF

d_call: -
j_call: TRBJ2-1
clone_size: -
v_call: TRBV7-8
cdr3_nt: TGCGCCAGCAGCTCACAGACTCTCACGCCGCAGTTCTTC
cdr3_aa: CASSSQTLTPQFF

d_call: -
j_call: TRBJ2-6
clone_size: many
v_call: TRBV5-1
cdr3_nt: TGCGCCAGCAGCTTGATTAGGGTTTCTGGGGCCAACGTCCTGACTTTC
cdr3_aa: CASSLIRVSGANVLTF

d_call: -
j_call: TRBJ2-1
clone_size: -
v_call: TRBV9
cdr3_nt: TGTGCCAGCAGCGTGGGGCCCTCCAATGAGCAGTTCTTC
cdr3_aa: CASSVGPSNEQFF

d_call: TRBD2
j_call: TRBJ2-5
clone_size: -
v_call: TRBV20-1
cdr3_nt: TGCAGTGCCCAAACTGGCGGGAGGAGAGAGACCCAGTACTTC
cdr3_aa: CSAQTGGRRETQYF

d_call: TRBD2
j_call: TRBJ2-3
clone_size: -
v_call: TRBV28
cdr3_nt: TGTGCCAGCAGTCCTCTAGCGGGAGGGTTTGATACGCAGTATTTT
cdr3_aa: CASSPLAGGFDTQYF

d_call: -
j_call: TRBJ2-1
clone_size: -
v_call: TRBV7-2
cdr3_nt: TGTGCCAGCAGCTTAGACCCCTACAATGAGCAGTTCTTC
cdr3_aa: CASSLDPYNEQFF

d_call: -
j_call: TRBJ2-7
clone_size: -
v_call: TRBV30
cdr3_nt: TGTGCCTGGAGTGTAGGTGGGGTGGGAGCCTACGAGCAGTACTTC
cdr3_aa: CAWSVGGVGAYEQYF

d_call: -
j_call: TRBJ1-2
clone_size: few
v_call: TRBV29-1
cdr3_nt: TGCAGCGCTCTGGACCAGGGAGGAAACTATGGCTACACCTTC
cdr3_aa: CSALDQGGNYGYTF

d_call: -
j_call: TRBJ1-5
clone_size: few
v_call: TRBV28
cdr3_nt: TGTGCCAGCAGTTCTACCCTAAATCAGCCCCAGCATTTT
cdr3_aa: CASSSTLNQPQHF

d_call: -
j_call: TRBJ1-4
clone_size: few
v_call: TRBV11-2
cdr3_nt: TGTGCCAGCAGCTTACTCCTGGACAGCCGGAATGAAAAACTGTTTTTT
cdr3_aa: CASSLLLDSRNEKLFF

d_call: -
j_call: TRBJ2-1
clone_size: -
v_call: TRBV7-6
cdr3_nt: TGTGCCAGCAGCTTAGGGCTATCGGCCTACAATGAGCAGTTCTTC
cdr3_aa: CASSLGLSAYNEQFF

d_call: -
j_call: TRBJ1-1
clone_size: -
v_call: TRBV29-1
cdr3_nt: TGCAGCGTTGAAGTGAGGGGATTGAACACTGAAGCTTTCTTT
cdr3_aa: CSVEVRGLNTEAFF

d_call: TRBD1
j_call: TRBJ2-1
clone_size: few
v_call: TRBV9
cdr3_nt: TGTGCCAGCAGCGTAGTTGGGACAGGGTTCAATGAGCAGTTCTTC
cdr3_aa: CASSVVGTGFNEQFF

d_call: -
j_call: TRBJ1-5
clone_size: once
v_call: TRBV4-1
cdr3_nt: TGCGCCAGCAGCCAAGGATGGGACAATCAGCCCCAGCATTTT
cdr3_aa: CASSQGWDNQPQHF

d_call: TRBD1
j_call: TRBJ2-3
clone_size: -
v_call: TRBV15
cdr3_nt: TGTGCCACCAGCAGAGATCTAGGGGGCTCGGTCGGCACAGATACGCAGTATTTT
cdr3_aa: CATSRDLGGSVGTDTQYF

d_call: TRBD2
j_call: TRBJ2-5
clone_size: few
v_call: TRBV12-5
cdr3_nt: TGTGCTAGGTGGGAATCGGGAGGTGGGGAGACCCAGTACTTC
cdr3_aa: CARWESGGGETQYF

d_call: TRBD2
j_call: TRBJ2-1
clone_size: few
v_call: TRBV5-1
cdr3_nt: TGCGCCAGCCACTCTCTAGCGGGTTCCCCCAATGAGCAGTTCTTC
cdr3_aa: CASHSLAGSPNEQFF

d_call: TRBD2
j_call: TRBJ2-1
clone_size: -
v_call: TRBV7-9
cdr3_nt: TGTGCCAGCAGCTTAAGCCTAGCGGGGGACCACAATGAGCAGTTCTTC
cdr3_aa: CASSLSLAGDHNEQFF

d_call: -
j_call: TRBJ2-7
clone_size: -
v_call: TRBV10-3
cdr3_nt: TGTGCCATCAGTGACCTGAGCTCCTACAATGAGCAGTACTTC
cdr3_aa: CAISDLSSYNEQYF

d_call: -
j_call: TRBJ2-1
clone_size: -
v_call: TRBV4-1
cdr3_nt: TGCGCCAGCAGCCAGGTCGCGGATTACAATGAGCAGTTCTTC
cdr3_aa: CASSQVADYNEQFF

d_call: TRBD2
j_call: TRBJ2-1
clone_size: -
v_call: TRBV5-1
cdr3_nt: TGCGCCAGCAAGCTAGCGGGAGAAAACAATGGGCAGTTCTTC
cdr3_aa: CASKLAGENNGQFF

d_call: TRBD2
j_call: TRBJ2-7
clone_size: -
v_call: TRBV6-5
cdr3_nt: TGTGCCAGCAGTGCCCCTGGGGGGGTTGGGCACGAGCAGTACTTC
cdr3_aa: CASSAPGGVGHEQYF

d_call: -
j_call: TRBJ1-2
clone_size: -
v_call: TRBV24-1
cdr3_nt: TGTGCCACCAGTGATACCCGGACGACTGGCTACACCTTC
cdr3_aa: CATSDTRTTGYTF

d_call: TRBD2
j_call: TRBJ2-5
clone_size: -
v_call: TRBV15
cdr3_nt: TGTGCCACCAGCAGAGAACGGCTAGCGGGGGAGCAGTACTTC
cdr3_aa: CATSRERLAGEQYF

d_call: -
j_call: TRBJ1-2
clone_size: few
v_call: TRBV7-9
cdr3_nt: TGTGCCAGCAGCCCCGACAGCGCAGGCTACTATGGCTACACCTTC
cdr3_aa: CASSPDSAGYYGYTF

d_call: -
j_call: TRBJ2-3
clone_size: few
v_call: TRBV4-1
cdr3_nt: TGCGCCAGCAGCCAGGGACTGATGGGGGATACGCAGTATTTT
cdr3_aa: CASSQGLMGDTQYF

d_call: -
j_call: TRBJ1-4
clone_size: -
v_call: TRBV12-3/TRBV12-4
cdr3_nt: TGTGCCAGCAGGAGTGGACAGAATGAAAAACTGTTTTTT
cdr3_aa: CASRSGQNEKLFF

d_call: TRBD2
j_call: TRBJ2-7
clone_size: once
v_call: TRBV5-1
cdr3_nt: TGCGCCAGCAGCCCCCTTAGTAGCGGGAGCTCCTACGAGCAGTACTTC
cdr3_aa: CASSPLSSGSSYEQYF

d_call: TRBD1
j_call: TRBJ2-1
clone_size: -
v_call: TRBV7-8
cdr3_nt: TGTGCCAGCGGAACCGGACAGGGAGCCTACAATGAGCAGTTCTTC
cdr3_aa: CASGTGQGAYNEQFF

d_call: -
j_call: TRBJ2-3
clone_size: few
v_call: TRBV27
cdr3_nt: TGTGCCAGCAGTTTGACGCCAGGGATGACAGATACGCAGTATTTT
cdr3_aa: CASSLTPGMTDTQYF

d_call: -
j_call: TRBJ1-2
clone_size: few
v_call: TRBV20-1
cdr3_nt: TGCAGTGCTAGTGCGGCCGCTACCAACTATGGCTACACCTTC
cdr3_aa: CSASAAATNYGYTF

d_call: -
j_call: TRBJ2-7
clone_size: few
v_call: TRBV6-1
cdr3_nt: TGTGCCAGCAGTGCTTCTCCCAGGGGCGAGCAGTACTTC
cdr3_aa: CASSASPRGEQYF

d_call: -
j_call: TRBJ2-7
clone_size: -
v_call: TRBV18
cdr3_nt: TGTGCCAGCTCACCACTGAAAGACGAGCAGTACTTC
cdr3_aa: CASSPLKDEQYF

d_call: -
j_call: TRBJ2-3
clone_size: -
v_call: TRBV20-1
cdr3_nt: TGCAGTGCTAGAGAGGGGTTCTCAGATACGCAGTATTTT
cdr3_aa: CSAREGFSDTQYF